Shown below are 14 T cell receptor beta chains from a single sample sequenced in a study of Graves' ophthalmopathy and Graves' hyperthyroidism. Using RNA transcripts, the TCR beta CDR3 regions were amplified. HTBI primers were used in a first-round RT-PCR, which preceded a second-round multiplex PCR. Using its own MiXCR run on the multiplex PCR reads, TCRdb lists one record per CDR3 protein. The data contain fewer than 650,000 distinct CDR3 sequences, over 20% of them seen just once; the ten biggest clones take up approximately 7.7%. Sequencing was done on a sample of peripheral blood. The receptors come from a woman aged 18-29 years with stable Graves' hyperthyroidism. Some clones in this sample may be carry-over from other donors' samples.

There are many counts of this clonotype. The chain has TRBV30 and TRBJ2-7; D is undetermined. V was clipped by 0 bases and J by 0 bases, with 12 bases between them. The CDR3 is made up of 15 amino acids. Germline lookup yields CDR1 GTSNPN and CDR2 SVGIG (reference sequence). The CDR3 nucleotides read TGTGCCTGGAGTGTAAGAAGCGTGAGCTCCTACGAGCAGTACTTC. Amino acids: CAWSVRSVSSYEQYF.

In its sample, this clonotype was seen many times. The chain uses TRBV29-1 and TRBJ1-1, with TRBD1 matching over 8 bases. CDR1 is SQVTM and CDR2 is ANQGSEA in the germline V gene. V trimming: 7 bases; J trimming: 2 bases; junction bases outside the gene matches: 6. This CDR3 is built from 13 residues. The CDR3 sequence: CSGTGTGNTEAFF. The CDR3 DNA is TGCAGCGGGACAGGGACGGGCAACACTGAAGCTTTCTTT.

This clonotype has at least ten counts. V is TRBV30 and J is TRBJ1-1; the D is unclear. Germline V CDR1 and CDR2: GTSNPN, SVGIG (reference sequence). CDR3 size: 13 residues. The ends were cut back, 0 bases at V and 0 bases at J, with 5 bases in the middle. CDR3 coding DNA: TGTGCCTGGAGTGTTGGGTTGAACACTGAAGCTTTCTTT. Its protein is CAWSVGLNTEAFF.

The CDR3 here is CASGREIDEQYF. The CDR3, as DNA: TGTGCCAGCGGAAGGGAAATCGACGAGCAGTACTTC. The chain couples TRBV6-1 to TRBJ2-7, with D unclear. Germline values: CDR1 MNHNS, CDR2 SASEGT. The length of the CDR3 is 12 residues. The ends were cut back, 8 bases at V and 5 bases at J, with 13 bases in the middle.

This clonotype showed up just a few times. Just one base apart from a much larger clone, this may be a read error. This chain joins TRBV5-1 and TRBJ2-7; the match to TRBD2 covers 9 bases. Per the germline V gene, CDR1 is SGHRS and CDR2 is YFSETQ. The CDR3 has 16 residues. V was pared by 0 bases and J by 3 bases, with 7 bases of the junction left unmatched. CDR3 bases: TGCGCCAGCAGCTTGGGACTAGCGGAGAGCTTCTACGAGCAGTACTTC. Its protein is CASSLGLAESFYEQYF.

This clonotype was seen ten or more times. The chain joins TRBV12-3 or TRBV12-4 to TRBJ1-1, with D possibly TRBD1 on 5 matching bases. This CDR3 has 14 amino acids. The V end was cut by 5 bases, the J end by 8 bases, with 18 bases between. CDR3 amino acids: CASSPGTGPGEAFF. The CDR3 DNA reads TGTGCCAGCAGTCCTGGGACCGGCCCGGGAGAAGCTTTCTTT.

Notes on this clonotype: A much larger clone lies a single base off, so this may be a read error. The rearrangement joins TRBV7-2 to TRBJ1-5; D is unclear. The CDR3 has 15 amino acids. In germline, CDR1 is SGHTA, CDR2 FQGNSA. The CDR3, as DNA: TGTGCCAGCATCTTAGGCGGAGCATTCGGCCAGCCCCAGCATTTT. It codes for CASILGGAFGQPQHF.

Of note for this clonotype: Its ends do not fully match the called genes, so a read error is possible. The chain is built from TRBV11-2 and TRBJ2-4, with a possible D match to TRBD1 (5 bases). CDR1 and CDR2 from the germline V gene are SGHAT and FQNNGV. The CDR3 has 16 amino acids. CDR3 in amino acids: CASSLDRQLAKNIKYF. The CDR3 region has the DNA TGTGCCAGCAGCTTAGACAGACAGTTAGCCAAAAACATTAAGTACTTC. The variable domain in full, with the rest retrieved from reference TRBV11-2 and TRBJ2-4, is EAGVAQSPRYKIIEKRQSVAFWCNPISGHATLYWYQQILGQGPKLLIQFQNNGVVDDSQLPKDRFSAERLKGVDSTLKIQPAKLEDSAVYLCASSLDRQLAKNIKYFGAGTRLSVL.

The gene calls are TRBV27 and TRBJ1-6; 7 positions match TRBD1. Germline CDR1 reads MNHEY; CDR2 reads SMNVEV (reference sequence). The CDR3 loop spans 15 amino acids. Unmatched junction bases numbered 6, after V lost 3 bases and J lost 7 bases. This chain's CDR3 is CASSFQGDSNSPLHF. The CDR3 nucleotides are TGTGCCAGCAGTTTCCAGGGGGATAGCAATTCACCCCTCCACTTT.

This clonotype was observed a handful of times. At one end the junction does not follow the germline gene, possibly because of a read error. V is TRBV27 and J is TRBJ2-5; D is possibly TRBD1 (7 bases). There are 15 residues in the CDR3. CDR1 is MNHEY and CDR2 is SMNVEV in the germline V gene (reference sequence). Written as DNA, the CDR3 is TGTGCCAGCAGTTTCCGCGGGACAGCTCAAGAGGCCCAGTACTTC. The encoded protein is CASSFRGTAQEAQYF.

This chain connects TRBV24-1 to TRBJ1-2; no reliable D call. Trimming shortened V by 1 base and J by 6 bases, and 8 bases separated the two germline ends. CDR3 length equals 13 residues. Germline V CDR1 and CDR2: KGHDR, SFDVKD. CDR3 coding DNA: TGTGCCACCAGTGATTTCGGGAGTGATGGCTACACCTTC. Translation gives CATSDFGSDGYTF.

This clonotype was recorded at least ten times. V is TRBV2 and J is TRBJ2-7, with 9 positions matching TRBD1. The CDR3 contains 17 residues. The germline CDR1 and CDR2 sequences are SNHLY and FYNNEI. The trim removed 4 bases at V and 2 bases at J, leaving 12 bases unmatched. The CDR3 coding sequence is TGTGCCAGCAGTGCGCCCCCCGGGACAGGGTATGCCTACGAGCAGTACTTC. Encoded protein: CASSAPPGTGYAYEQYF.

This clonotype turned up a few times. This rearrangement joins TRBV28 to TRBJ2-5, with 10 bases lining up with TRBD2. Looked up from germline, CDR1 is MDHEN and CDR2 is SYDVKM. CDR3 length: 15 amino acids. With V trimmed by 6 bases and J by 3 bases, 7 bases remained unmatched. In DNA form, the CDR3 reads TGTGCCAGCAGAAACTCCGGGACTAGCGAAGAGACCCAGTACTTC. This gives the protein CASRNSGTSEETQYF.

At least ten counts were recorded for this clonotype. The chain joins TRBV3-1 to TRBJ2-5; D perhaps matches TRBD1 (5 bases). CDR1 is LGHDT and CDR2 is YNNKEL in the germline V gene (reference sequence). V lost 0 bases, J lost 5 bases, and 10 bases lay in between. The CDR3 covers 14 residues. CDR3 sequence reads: CASSQEGAVETQYF. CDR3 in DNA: TGTGCCAGCAGCCAAGAAGGGGCGGTGGAGACCCAGTACTTC.